One T cell receptor beta chain is described in this entry. What it recognizes is unknown. The read is 3 residues too short to cover the CDR3 end, so that end is filled in from the germline J gene. These data originate in a study of T cell clonality in common variable immunodeficiency. General study points: The cause of increased CVID clonality remains unclear without subpopulation sequencing. In common variable immunodeficiency, TCR beta chains reportedly carried fewer deletions and N-nucleotide insertions. TCRbeta clonality was increased in CVID versus healthy controls. Compared with controls, CVID subjects had fewer shared TCRbeta clones.

Germline lookup yields CDR1 LNHDA and CDR2 SQIVND (reference sequence). The CDR3 has 16 residues. Aged roughly 8 to 65 years, CVID subjects averaged around 43 years old. Libraries were prepared by immunoSEQ multiplex PCR; TCRdb keeps only in-frame clonotypes and omits some of them. The specimen has around 33,000 clones, none found just once. The receptor was derived from a human donor with common variable immunodeficiency. Sequenced material: peripheral blood mononuclear cells. The genes are TRBV19 and TRBJ1-5, with D perhaps matching TRBD1 (6 bases). Partial CDR3 DNA: TGTGCCAGTAGTACCTCCGTGGGGGCGATCATTCAACCC. Its protein product is CASSTSVGAIIQP. The whole CDR3 protein reads CASSTSVGAIIQPQHF.